This record concerns one T cell receptor beta chain sequence. Assay: immunoSEQ multiplex PCR; the TCRdb copy retains only in-frame clones and omits some. This table holds 100,000 to 150,000 clones, approximately 85% found once. V was shortened by 5 bases and J by 4 bases, with 11 bases between the two germline ends. This CDR3 comprises 13 residues. Germline V gene sequence: CDR1 MNHEY, CDR2 SVGAGI. This sample is drawn from a study of blood T cell repertoires in COVID-19. This rearrangement joins TRBV6-5 to TRBJ1-2; D ambiguous. Sequenced input: peripheral blood. The sequence derives from a woman aged 80 or older with COVID-19, enrolled during active disease. The CDR3 spells CASSQAFGYGYTF. CDR3 in DNA: TGTGCCAGCAGTCAGGCCTTTGGCTATGGCTACACCTTC.